Below, 25 T cell receptor beta chains from the same sample are listed, as sequenced in a study of blood T cells in healthy people across ages. Alongside a J-beta primer mix, a sample-barcoded 5' primer served in a second PCR lasting 7 to 11 cycles. TCRdb reprocessed the 5' RACE reads via MiXCR and lists one record per CDR3 protein. The sample shows approximately 900,000 distinct CDR3 sequences, about 44% of them seen only once. Sequenced material: blood. All receptors come from a man aged 25 to 45 in good health.

The chain is built from TRBV6-2 or TRBV6-3 and TRBJ2-7; 8 bases agree with TRBD2. The CDR3 is 15 residues long. The V and J ends lost 7 bases and 1 base, in that order; junction bases with no gene match: 9. Germline values: CDR1 MNHEY, CDR2 SVGEGT. This CDR3 is CASTERVAGSYEQYF. The DNA of the CDR3 is TGTGCCAGCACCGAAAGGGTAGCGGGGTCCTACGAGCAGTACTTC.

In this sample, this clonotype turned up a few times. An end of the junction does not agree with germline; a read error may underlie this. V is TRBV7-7 and J is TRBJ2-5; D perhaps matches TRBD1 (6 bases). The CDR3 totals 14 residues. Germline V gene sequence: CDR1 SSHAT, CDR2 FNYEAQ (reference sequence). The DNA for the CDR3 is TGTGCTAGCAGCTTAGCGACAGGCCTGGAGACCCAGTACTTC. Residues: CASSLATGLETQYF.

This clonotype appeared a few times. The chain couples TRBV12-3 or TRBV12-4 to TRBJ2-7, with a tentative D call TRBD1 (5 bases). V dropped 3 bases and J dropped 6 bases, with 12 bases sitting between them. The CDR3 covers 13 residues. CDR3: CASSFAGKGEQYF. Here the CDR3 DNA reads TGTGCCAGCAGTTTCGCAGGGAAGGGCGAGCAGTACTTC.

The chain carries TRBV3-1 and TRBJ2-7; 10 nucleotides line up with TRBD2. The germline gives CDR1 LGHDT, CDR2 YNNKEL (reference sequence). Trimming took 2 bases from V and 3 from J; bases not matched to a gene: 13. The CDR3 has 18 amino acids. For the CDR3, the DNA is TGTGCCAGCAGCCAATTTGGGGGCAGCGGGGGGGCGTTCTACGAGCAGTACTTC. Translating gives CASSQFGGSGGAFYEQYF.

The rearrangement links TRBV28 to TRBJ2-3, with 7 bases that match TRBD2. Trimming cost V 8 bases and J 3 bases; bases outside gene matches: 8. Germline V gives CDR1 MDHEN, CDR2 SYDVKM. CDR3 length: 14 residues. The CDR3 sequence is CASRGGGRTDTQYF. In DNA, the CDR3 is TGTGCCAGCCGGGGCGGGGGTCGTACAGATACGCAGTATTTT.

The chain uses TRBV4-2 and TRBJ1-1, with D possibly TRBD1 on 6 matching bases. The CDR3 runs to 16 residues. In germline, CDR1 is LGHNA, CDR2 YNFKEQ. Trimming left V 0 bases short and J 4 bases short, with 15 bases between. The CDR3 sequence is CASSQDWPGAGTEAFF. CDR3 DNA: TGTGCCAGCAGCCAAGATTGGCCAGGGGCGGGCACTGAAGCTTTCTTT.

This clonotype came up a few times. The gene calls are TRBV6-6 and TRBJ2-6; D not certain. V was trimmed by 7 bases and J by 1 base, leaving 11 bases between them. The germline V gene has CDR1 MNHNY and CDR2 SVGAGI (reference sequence). CDR3 length equals 15 residues. The CDR3 here is CASTTGLSGANVLTF. The CDR3 bases are TGTGCCAGCACCACCGGGCTTTCTGGGGCCAACGTCCTGACTTTC.

This clonotype was counted ten times or more. This sequence joins TRBV9 and TRBJ2-3; unclear D gene. Trimming shortened V by 2 bases and J by 1 base, and 8 bases separated the two germline ends. The CDR3 has 14 amino acids. Per germline, CDR1 SGDLS and CDR2 YYNGEE. The DNA of the CDR3 is TGTGCCAGCAGCGTGGCGTCGGGCACAGATACGCAGTATTTT. This codes for CASSVASGTDTQYF.

The rearrangement links TRBV12-3 or TRBV12-4 to TRBJ2-1; either TRBD1 or TRBD2 may supply D (5 bases each). The CDR3 sequence is 14 residues long. With 7 bases removed from V and 8 bases from J, the gap between germline ends came to 18 bases. The CDR3 protein is CASKRDPQVDEQFF. The CDR3 DNA follows: TGTGCCAGCAAGAGGGACCCGCAGGTCGATGAGCAGTTCTTC.

The rearrangement uses TRBV5-8 and TRBJ1-2, with a possible D match to TRBD1 (5 bases). Germline values: CDR1 SGHTS, CDR2 YDEGEE. This CDR3 comprises 13 residues. V shed 6 bases and J shed 2 bases, with 11 bases lying between them. Written as DNA, the CDR3 is TGTGCCAGCACTAAGGACAAGAACTATGGCTACACCTTC. Its protein product is CASTKDKNYGYTF.

The count of this clonotype is one. This sequence joins TRBV13 and TRBJ2-1; D remains ambiguous. Germline loops: CDR1 PRHDT, CDR2 FYEKMQ (reference sequence). The V end lost 8 bases, the J end lost 4 bases, and 12 bases lay between the germline ends. The CDR3 contains 13 residues. This CDR3 is CASGPMGYNEQFF. The CDR3, as DNA: TGTGCCAGCGGCCCCATGGGATACAATGAGCAGTTCTTC.

This chain joins TRBV7-2 and TRBJ2-3, with 10 bases lining up with TRBD2. The CDR3 length is 17 residues. Germline trimming cut 4 bases from V and 6 bases from J; bases unmatched to any gene: 13. Germline CDR1 reads SGHTA; CDR2 reads FQGNSA. Here the CDR3 DNA reads TGTGCCAGCAGCTCCCCCCAGGCTAGCGGGGGTTCCGATACGCAGTATTTT. Translated: CASSSPQASGGSDTQYF.

V usage is TRBV20-1 and J usage is TRBJ1-6; TRBD1 is a possible D gene (5 bases). V was clipped by 3 bases and J by 7 bases, with 19 bases between them. Germline CDR1 reads DFQATT; CDR2 reads SNEGSKA (reference sequence). The CDR3 sequence is 16 residues long. The CDR3 here is CSASLRAGRRNSPLHF. The CDR3 DNA is TGCAGTGCTAGCCTTCGGGCAGGGCGTCGGAATTCACCCCTCCACTTT.

The CDR3 loop reads CASSEMAAGRETQYF. The CDR3 DNA is TGTGCCAGCAGTGAAATGGCAGCAGGGCGAGAGACCCAGTACTTC. This chain connects TRBV6-1 to TRBJ2-5; TRBD1 is a possible D gene (5 bases). V lost 2 bases and J lost 4, with 14 bases in between. The CDR3 spans 15 residues. Germline assignment: CDR1 MNHNS and CDR2 SASEGT.

This clonotype was counted only a few times. This chain links TRBV7-2 with TRBJ1-1; 9 nucleotides match TRBD1. J lost 4 bases, V lost 5 bases, and 8 bases had no gene match. Germline assignment: CDR1 SGHTA and CDR2 FQGNSA. The CDR3 is 15 amino acids. The CDR3 loop is CASSQRQGVGTEAFF. CDR3 sequence (DNA): TGTGCCAGCAGCCAGCGACAGGGGGTAGGCACTGAAGCTTTCTTT.

A few counts support this clonotype. The V call is TRBV10-3, the J call TRBJ2-1; no clear D. Germline CDR1 and CDR2: ENHRY and SYGVKD. V was clipped by 8 bases and J by 6 bases, with 11 bases between them. This CDR3 has 12 amino acids. CDR3 nucleotides: TGTGCCATCGTAGTCCCTCCCAATGAGCAGTTCTTC. It specifies CAIVVPPNEQFF.

The V call is TRBV5-1, the J call TRBJ2-6; no clear D. V gave up 4 bases and J gave up 0 bases, with 14 bases separating them. The CDR3 is 17 amino acids. Germline CDR1 reads SGHRS; CDR2 reads YFSETQ. CDR3 region: CASSETRLGSGANVLTF. CDR3 nucleotides: TGCGCCAGCAGCGAAACTCGGTTGGGCTCTGGGGCCAACGTCCTGACTTTC.

The chain carries TRBV4-2 and TRBJ2-5; 13 nucleotides agree with TRBD2. The length of the CDR3 is 17 residues. Germline V CDR1 and CDR2: LGHNA, YNFKEQ. The junction had 9 bases not matched to a gene; V was cut back by 4 bases and J by 4 bases. Here the CDR3 DNA reads TGTGCCAGCAGCCCCCTGACTAGCGGGGGGCCGGGAGAGACCCAGTACTTC. This encodes CASSPLTSGGPGETQYF.

About this clonotype itself: Germline is not matched at one junction end, which may reflect a read error. The chain couples TRBV7-2 to TRBJ2-3; TRBD2 matches at 7 bases. CDR1 is SGHTA and CDR2 is FQGNSA in the germline V gene. The CDR3 runs to 16 residues. The CDR3 region is CASSLRAGLSTDTQSF. The CDR3 DNA reads as TGTGCCAGCAGCCTGAGAGCGGGGCTAAGCACAGATACGCAGTCTTTT. Full variable domain (missing parts from reference TRBV7-2 and TRBJ2-3): GAGVSQSPSNKVTEKGKDVELRCDPISGHTALYWYRQSLGQGLEFLIYFQGNSAPDKSGLPSDRFSAERTGGSVSTLTIQRTQQEDSAVYLCASSLRAGLSTDTQSFGPGTRLTVL.

The V and J genes are TRBV28 and TRBJ2-1; the D gene could be TRBD1 or TRBD2 (6 bases each). V lost 2 bases to trimming and J lost 6 bases, with 14 bases between them. This CDR3 spans 15 amino acids. Germline values: CDR1 MDHEN, CDR2 SYDVKM. CDR3 loop: CASSLPGALVNEQFF. The CDR3 nucleotides are TGTGCCAGCAGTTTACCGGGGGCTCTCGTCAATGAGCAGTTCTTC.

The chain uses TRBV7-6 and TRBJ2-3; 7 positions match TRBD1. Germline CDR1 SGHVS, CDR2 FNYEAQ. Trimming took 5 bases from V and 5 from J; bases not matched to a gene: 10. CDR3 length: 15 amino acids. This CDR3 is CASSITDRDLDTQYF. As DNA, the CDR3 is TGTGCCAGCAGCATTACCGACAGGGATCTAGATACGCAGTATTTT.

J is TRBJ2-4 and V is TRBV28; 12 bases map to TRBD2. Germline V gene sequence: CDR1 MDHEN, CDR2 SYDVKM. V shed 5 bases and J 13 bases; nucleotides not matched to a gene: 12. There are 15 residues in the CDR3. CDR3 residues: CASSDWGLAGGEQYF. CDR3 bases: TGTGCCAGCAGTGACTGGGGACTAGCGGGCGGGGAGCAGTACTTC.

The chain recombines TRBV20-1 with TRBJ2-1; TRBD1 matches 8 bases. This CDR3 has 15 amino acids. The trim removed 2 bases at V and 0 bases at J, leaving 3 bases unmatched. Germline V gene lookup returns CDR1 DFQATT and CDR2 SNEGSKA (reference sequence). The CDR3 DNA reads as TGCAGTGCTAGACCCGGGACAGGCTCCTACAATGAGCAGTTCTTC. Amino acids: CSARPGTGSYNEQFF.

The chain couples TRBV3-1 to TRBJ1-6; a weak D match, TRBD1 (6 bases). CDR1 is LGHDT and CDR2 is YNNKEL in the germline V gene (reference sequence). The CDR3 runs 12 residues. With 8 bases removed from V and 9 bases from J, the gap between germline ends came to 11 bases. The CDR3 nucleotides read TGTGCCAGCGGGACGACAGGTTCACCCCTCCACTTT. This translates into CASGTTGSPLHF.

The V and J genes are TRBV5-1 and TRBJ1-1; TRBD1 is a possible D gene (5 bases). The V end was cut by 4 bases, the J end by 0 bases, with 16 bases between. Germline values: CDR1 SGHRS, CDR2 YFSETQ. This CDR3 contains 16 residues. The CDR3 DNA reads TGCGCCAGCAGCCCGAAACCTGACAGCATGAACACTGAAGCTTTCTTT. This encodes CASSPKPDSMNTEAFF.